This T cell receptor beta chain is from a study of T cell responses to AZD1222 COVID-19 vaccine. Study-wide results and caveats: Nearly half of spike-specific TCRs reportedly target variant regions that are unmutated in the B.1.351 and B.1.1.7 variants.

About this clone: Its antigen is unknown.

V gave up 5 bases and J gave up 10 bases, with 18 bases separating them. The CDR3 totals 15 residues. CDR1 MNHEY and CDR2 SMNVEV come from the germline V gene (reference sequence). Profiling relied on immunoSEQ multiplex PCR, and the TCRdb table lists in-frame clones only, not all of them. The sample holds more than 140,000 clones, more than 75% seen once. This clonotype originated in an adult in good health. V gene TRBV27 combines with J gene TRBJ1-6; TRBD1 might be the D (5 bases). Material: peripheral blood, obtained on day 0 of AZD1222 vaccination. CDR3 loop: CASSPWDRDGSPLHF. The CDR3, as DNA: TGTGCCAGCAGTCCCTGGGACCGCGACGGCTCACCCCTCCACTTT.